A single sample gave rise to the 8 T cell receptor beta chains below, sequenced in a study of T cell changes during pregnancy in multiple sclerosis. Sequenced by immunoSEQ multiplex PCR; TCRdb stores in-frame clones only, minus some. The table has tens of thousands of clones, around nine tenths seen once. Sequencing used CD4+ T cells from peripheral blood mononuclear cells, obtained before pregnancy. These receptors were collected from a female donor with multiple sclerosis, enrolled in a pregnancy study.

This clone showed up just once. The rearrangement links TRBV4-1 to TRBJ2-5; 8 nucleotides agree with TRBD1. With 1 base clipped from V and 2 bases from J, the junction kept 3 bases outside the gene matches. Germline values: CDR1 MGHRA, CDR2 YSYEKL. This CDR3 is built from 15 residues. CDR3 coding DNA: TGCGCCAGCAGCCAAGTAGGGACAGGACAAGAGACCCAGTACTTC. Translated, it gives CASSQVGTGQETQYF.

This chain connects TRBV28 to TRBJ2-7; maybe TRBD2 (5 bases). The CDR3 loop spans 14 amino acids. V lost 3 bases and J 1 base, leaving 10 bases between the germline ends. Germline CDR1 and CDR2: MDHEN and SYDVKM. The CDR3 bases are TGTGCCAGCAGTTTGGGAGCGGAGTCCTACGAGCAGTACTTC. Translated: CASSLGAESYEQYF.

J is TRBJ1-1 and V is TRBV29-1; D not certain. Germline assignment: CDR1 SQVTM and CDR2 ANQGSEA. Trimming cost V 6 bases and J 1 base, with 18 bases left between them. CDR3 length: 15 residues. CDR3: CSVVPTGGWNTEAFF. CDR3 nucleotides: TGCAGCGTCGTTCCCACGGGAGGGTGGAACACTGAAGCTTTCTTT.

The chain carries TRBV19 and TRBJ2-2; 9 nucleotides match TRBD1. Germline loops: CDR1 LNHDA, CDR2 SQIVND (reference sequence). With 3 bases clipped from V and 4 bases from J, the junction kept 3 bases outside the gene matches. The CDR3 is 15 amino acids. The CDR3 region has the DNA TGTGCCAGTAGTATGGGACAGGGTCCCACCGGGGAGCTGTTTTTT. It encodes CASSMGQGPTGELFF.

This sequence joins TRBV19 and TRBJ1-5, with 8 bases that match TRBD1. Germline V gene sequence: CDR1 LNHDA, CDR2 SQIVND (reference sequence). The trim removed 10 bases at V and 6 bases at J, leaving 8 bases unmatched. The CDR3 runs 13 residues. DNA of the CDR3: TGTGCCACCGGACAGGGCGGGCGTCAGCCCCAGCATTTT. Encoded protein: CATGQGGRQPQHF.

The CDR3 loop is CASSPGTGGKGYTF. CDR3 nucleotides: TGTGCCAGCAGTCCAGGGACAGGGGGGAAAGGCTACACCTTC. This rearrangement joins TRBV27 to TRBJ1-2, with 11 bases aligning to TRBD1. The junction had 7 bases not matched to a gene; V was cut back by 5 bases and J by 8 bases. CDR3 size: 14 residues. Germline CDR1 MNHEY, CDR2 SMNVEV (reference sequence).

This clone was counted once. The V and J genes are TRBV7-2 and TRBJ2-1; D call uncertain. The germline V gene has CDR1 SGHTA and CDR2 FQGNSA. The CDR3 has 14 residues. V was pared by 3 bases and J by 10 bases, with 16 bases between. In DNA, the CDR3 is TGTGCCAGCAGCTTGTGGCAGGTGACACGCGAGCAGTTCTTC. This encodes CASSLWQVTREQFF.

The chain recombines TRBV5-1 with TRBJ1-1, with a possible D match to TRBD1 (6 bases). Germline loops: CDR1 SGHRS, CDR2 YFSETQ. Trimming cost V 0 bases and J 4 bases, with 13 bases left between them. There are 15 residues in the CDR3. DNA of the CDR3: TGCGCCAGCAGCTTGGATGCAAGGGGGGGCACTGAAGCTTTCTTT. This encodes CASSLDARGGTEAFF.